The clone carrying this T cell receptor beta chain was seen more than once but under ten times. These data are taken from a study of blood T cell repertoires in COVID-19. Across the study: Material from acute and convalescent COVID-19 was sourced from the United States, Italy and Spain. Sources were T cells, B-cell-depleted T cells, or PBMCs; the material itself was cDNA or gDNA.

Germline V gives CDR1 GTSNPN, CDR2 SVGIG (reference sequence). This CDR3 contains 11 residues. V was pared by 8 bases and J by 6 bases, with 11 bases between. Per the original methods: Cell counts per sample came from amplifying reference gene primers. Measured with immunoSEQ multiplex PCR; TCRdb has only the in-frame clones, and not every one. The V and J calls and clone size come from that table; D and trimming were worked out from the DNA. The data contain about 180,000 clones, approximately 88% of them seen just once; the ten biggest clones take up 4% to 5%. The sequence was obtained from a woman under 40 with acute or convalescent COVID-19. Sequencing was performed on peripheral blood. The chain uses TRBV30 and TRBJ2-1; D perhaps matches TRBD2 (5 bases). The CDR3 spells CALLRGNEQFF. The CDR3 DNA sequence: TGTGCCCTCTTACGGGGCAATGAGCAGTTCTTC.